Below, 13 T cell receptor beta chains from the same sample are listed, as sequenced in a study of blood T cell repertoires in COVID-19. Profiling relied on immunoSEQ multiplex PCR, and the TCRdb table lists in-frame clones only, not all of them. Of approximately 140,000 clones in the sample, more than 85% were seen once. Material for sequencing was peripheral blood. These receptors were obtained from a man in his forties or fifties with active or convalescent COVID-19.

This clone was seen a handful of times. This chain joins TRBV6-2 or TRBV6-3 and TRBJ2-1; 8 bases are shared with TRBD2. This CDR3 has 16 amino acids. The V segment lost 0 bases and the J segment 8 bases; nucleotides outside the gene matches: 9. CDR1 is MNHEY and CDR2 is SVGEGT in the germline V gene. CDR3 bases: TGTGCCAGCAGTTACTCGCTGGCGGGGGGTTTAGATGAGCAGTTCTTC. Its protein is CASSYSLAGGLDEQFF.

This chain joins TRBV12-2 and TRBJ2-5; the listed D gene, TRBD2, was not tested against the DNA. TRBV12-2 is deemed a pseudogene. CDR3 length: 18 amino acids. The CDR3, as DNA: TGTGCAAGTCGCTTAGCTCCTCTTTTACTAGCGGGGCAAGAGACCCAGTACTTC. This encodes CASRLAPLLLAGQETQYF.

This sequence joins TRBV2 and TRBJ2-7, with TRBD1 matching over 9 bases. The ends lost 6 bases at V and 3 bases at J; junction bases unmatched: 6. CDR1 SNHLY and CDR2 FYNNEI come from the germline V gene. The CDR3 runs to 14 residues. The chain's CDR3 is CASRNQTGGYEQYF. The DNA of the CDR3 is TGTGCCAGCAGGAACCAGACAGGGGGCTACGAGCAGTACTTC.

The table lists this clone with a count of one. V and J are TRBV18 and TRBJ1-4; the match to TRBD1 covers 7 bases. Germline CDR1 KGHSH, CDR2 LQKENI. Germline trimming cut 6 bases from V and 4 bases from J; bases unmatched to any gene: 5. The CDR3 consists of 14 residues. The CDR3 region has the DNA TGTGCCAGCTCCCCGGACAGGAATAATGAAAAACTGTTTTTT. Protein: CASSPDRNNEKLFF. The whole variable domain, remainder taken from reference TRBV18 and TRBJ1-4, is NAGVMQNPRHLVRRRGQEARLRCSPMKGHSHVYWYRQLPEEGLKFMVYLQKENIIDESGMPKERFSAEFPKEGPSILRIQQVVRGDSAAYFCASSPDRNNEKLFFGSGTQLSVL.

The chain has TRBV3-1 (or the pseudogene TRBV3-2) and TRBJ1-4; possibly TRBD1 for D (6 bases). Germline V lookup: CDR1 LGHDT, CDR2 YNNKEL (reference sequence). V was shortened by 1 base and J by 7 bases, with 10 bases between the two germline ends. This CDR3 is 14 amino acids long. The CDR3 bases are TGTGCCAGCAGCCAAGGGTCCAGGGGTGAAAAACTGTTTTTT. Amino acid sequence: CASSQGSRGEKLFF.

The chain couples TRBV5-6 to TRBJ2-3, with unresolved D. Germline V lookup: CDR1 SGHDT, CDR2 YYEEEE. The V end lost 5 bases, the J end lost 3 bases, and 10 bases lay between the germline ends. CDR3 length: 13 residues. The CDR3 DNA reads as TGTGCCAGCAGTCCTGCCGGGACAGATACGCAGTATTTT. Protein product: CASSPAGTDTQYF. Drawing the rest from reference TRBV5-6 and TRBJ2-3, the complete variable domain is DAGVTQSPTHLIKTRGQQVTLRCSPKSGHDTVSWYQQALGQGPQFIFQYYEEEERQRGNFPDRFSGHQFPNYSSELNVNALLLGDSALYLCASSPAGTDTQYFGPGTRLTVL.

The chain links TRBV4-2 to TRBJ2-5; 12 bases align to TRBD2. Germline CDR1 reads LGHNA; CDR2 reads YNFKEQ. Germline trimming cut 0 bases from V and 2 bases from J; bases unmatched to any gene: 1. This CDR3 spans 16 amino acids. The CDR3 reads CASSQETSGGQETQYF. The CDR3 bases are TGTGCCAGCAGCCAAGAGACTAGCGGGGGACAAGAGACCCAGTACTTC.

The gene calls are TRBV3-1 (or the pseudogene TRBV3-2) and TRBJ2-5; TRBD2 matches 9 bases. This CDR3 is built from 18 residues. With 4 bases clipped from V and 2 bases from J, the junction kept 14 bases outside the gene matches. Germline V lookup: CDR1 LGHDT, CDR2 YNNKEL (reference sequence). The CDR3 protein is CASSLVIFSTSGQETQYF. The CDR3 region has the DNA TGTGCCAGCAGCCTCGTCATATTTTCGACTAGCGGACAAGAGACCCAGTACTTC.

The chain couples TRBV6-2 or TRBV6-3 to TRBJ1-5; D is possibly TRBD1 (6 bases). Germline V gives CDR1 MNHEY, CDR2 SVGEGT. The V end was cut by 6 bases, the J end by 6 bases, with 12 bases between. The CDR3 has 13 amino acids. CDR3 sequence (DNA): TGTGCCAGCAGCGACACAGGGAGTCAGCCCCAGCATTTT. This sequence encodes CASSDTGSQPQHF.

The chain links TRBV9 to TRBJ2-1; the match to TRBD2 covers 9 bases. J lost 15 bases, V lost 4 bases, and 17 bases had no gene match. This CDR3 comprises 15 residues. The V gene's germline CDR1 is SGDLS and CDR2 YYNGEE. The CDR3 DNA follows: TGTGCCAGCAGCCTTCGACTAGCGGCTACTTCTGGTGTGTTCTTC. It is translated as CASSLRLAATSGVFF. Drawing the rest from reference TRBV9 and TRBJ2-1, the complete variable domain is DSGVTQTPKHLITATGQRVTLRCSPRSGDLSVYWYQQSLDQGLQFLIQYYNGEERAKGNILERFSAQQFPDLHSELNLSSLELGDSALYFCASSLRLAATSGVFFGPGTRLTVL.

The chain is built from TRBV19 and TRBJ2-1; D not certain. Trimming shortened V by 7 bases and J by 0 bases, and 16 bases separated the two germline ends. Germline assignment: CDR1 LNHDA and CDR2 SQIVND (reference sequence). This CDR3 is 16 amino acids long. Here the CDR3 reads CASTHQDASSYNEQFF. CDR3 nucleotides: TGTGCCAGTACCCATCAAGATGCGAGCTCCTACAATGAGCAGTTCTTC.

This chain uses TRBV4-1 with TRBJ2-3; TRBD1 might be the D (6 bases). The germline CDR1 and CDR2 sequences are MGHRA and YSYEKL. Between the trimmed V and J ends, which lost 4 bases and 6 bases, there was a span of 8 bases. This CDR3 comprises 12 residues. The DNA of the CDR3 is TGCGCCAGCAGCCCGCAGGGGGATACGCAGTATTTT. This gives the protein CASSPQGDTQYF.

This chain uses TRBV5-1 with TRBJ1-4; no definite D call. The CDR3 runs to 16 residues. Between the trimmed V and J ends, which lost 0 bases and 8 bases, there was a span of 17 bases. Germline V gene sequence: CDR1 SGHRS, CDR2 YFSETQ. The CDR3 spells CASSLVYSGDGEKLFF. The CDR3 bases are TGCGCCAGCAGCTTGGTTTATTCCGGGGATGGAGAAAAACTGTTTTTT.